Listed here are 3 T cell receptor beta chains from one sample, sequenced in a study of T cell clones after liver transplantation. TCRbeta sequences of proliferating CFSE-low MLR cells were labeled alloreactive. Antigens for these TCRs are unknown. Assay used: immunoSEQ multiplex PCR; TCRdb lists only in-frame clones, some missing. The sample has 2,000 to 2,500 clones, around 22% seen once. The specimen sequenced was CD8+ T cells from cultured PBMCs. The receptors derive from a human patient who received a liver transplant. Some of these T cells may belong to the graft donor.

By share, this clone ranks as large. This chain connects TRBV7-9 to TRBJ1-1; no firm D call. There are 15 residues in the CDR3. CDR1 SEHNR and CDR2 FQNEAQ come from the germline V gene (reference sequence). V gave up 1 base and J gave up 0 bases, with 9 bases separating them. The CDR3 DNA follows: TGTGCCAGCAGCTTAGAGAACTACATGAACACTGAAGCTTTCTTT. Amino acid sequence: CASSLENYMNTEAFF.

This chain links TRBV28 with TRBJ2-6; D is ambiguous. The J call may be in error: the DNA end matches TRBJ2-5 better. Germline V gene sequence: CDR1 MDHEN, CDR2 SYDVKM. The CDR3 has 13 residues. The CDR3 protein is CASNGGMRETQYF. CDR3 bases: TGTGCCAGCAACGGCGGAATGAGGGAGACCCAGTACTTC.

The V gene is TRBV5-6, the J gene TRBJ2-1; D is ambiguous. Germline-derived CDR1 and CDR2 are SGHDT and YYEEEE. With 5 bases removed from V and 0 bases from J, the gap between germline ends came to 9 bases. The CDR3 length is 14 residues. CDR3 sequence reads: CASRYGFSYNEQFF. In DNA, the CDR3 is TGTGCCAGCAGGTACGGGTTCTCCTACAATGAGCAGTTCTTC.